This TCR beta chain was sequenced in a study of T cell responses to AZD1222 COVID-19 vaccine. Study information: Second doses that came at about 4 or about 12 weeks were put together. Study-level findings and limits: Per reports, nearly half of all spike-specific TCRs target regions that are unmutated in variants. Vaccine-associated CD4 TCRs ranged over spike, dominating at 160-218 and 743-854. White British ancestry dominated among donors, who included more females, and clonal diversity was possibly underestimated.

Libraries were prepared by immunoSEQ multiplex PCR; TCRdb keeps only in-frame clonotypes and omits some of them. The sample lists 110,000 to 150,000 clones; 90% to 95% were seen once. To note about this clone: Its target is unknown.

The CDR3 runs to 13 residues. Unmatched junction bases numbered 4, after V lost 5 bases and J lost 7 bases. Looked up from germline, CDR1 is SGHNT and CDR2 is YYREEE (reference sequence). The V gene is TRBV5-4, the J gene TRBJ2-7; 12 nucleotides match TRBD2. This TCR derives from an adult in good health. This specimen consisted of peripheral blood, obtained on day 0 of AZD1222 vaccination. The CDR3 loop reads CASRFGTSGEQYF. DNA for the CDR3: TGTGCCAGCAGATTCGGGACTAGCGGGGAGCAGTACTTC.